Listed below are T cell receptor beta chains from one sample, sequenced in a study of cytomegalovirus exposure and HLA in healthy donors. Generated by immunoSEQ multiplex PCR, the TCRdb table keeps only in-frame clones and is missing some. This table has about 130,000 clones, around 63% appearing once. The sequenced sample was PBMCs. All receptors come from a human donor in good health. CDR3s include the opening cysteine and the closing phenylalanine or tryptophan. Fields, in order: V gene, J gene, CDR3 protein.

V gene: TRBV7-2
J gene: TRBJ1-5
CDR3 protein: CASSLGSGLNQPQHF

V gene: TRBV27
J gene: TRBJ1-4
CDR3 protein: CASSSTPDRLITNEKLFF

V gene: TRBV11-2
J gene: TRBJ2-3
CDR3 protein: CASSLLLTSGSDTQYF

V gene: TRBV9
J gene: TRBJ1-5
CDR3 protein: CASSVGPSQPQHF

V gene: TRBV18
J gene: TRBJ2-5
CDR3 protein: CASSPVAGGQETQYF

V gene: TRBV5-1
J gene: TRBJ2-7
CDR3 protein: CASSLSGDSSYEQYF

V gene: TRBV18
J gene: TRBJ2-2
CDR3 protein: CASSRRKGAHTGELFF

V gene: TRBV5-1
J gene: TRBJ2-1
CDR3 protein: CASMGLAGPEQFF

V gene: TRBV19
J gene: TRBJ1-5
CDR3 protein: CASSFDRRDNQPQHF

V gene: TRBV5-1
J gene: TRBJ1-4
CDR3 protein: CASSLGRGAEKLFF

V gene: TRBV18
J gene: TRBJ2-1
CDR3 protein: CASSPGLADNNEQFF

V gene: TRBV11-3
J gene: TRBJ2-3
CDR3 protein: CASRPRGREVDTQYF

V gene: TRBV15
J gene: TRBJ1-5
CDR3 protein: CATSSERVNQPQHF

V gene: TRBV5-6
J gene: TRBJ2-2
CDR3 protein: CASSLFGGGTTGELFF

V gene: TRBV11-3
J gene: TRBJ2-5
CDR3 protein: CASSLDGGETQYF

V gene: TRBV11-1
J gene: TRBJ2-5
CDR3 protein: CASSLGSGRGETQYF

V gene: TRBV27
J gene: TRBJ2-3
CDR3 protein: CASSWGLAGATDTQYF

V gene: TRBV27
J gene: TRBJ2-7
CDR3 protein: CASSLALAGEPKVVPEQYF

V gene: TRBV6-5
J gene: TRBJ2-1
CDR3 protein: CASSGRVSYNEQFF

V gene: TRBV5-6
J gene: TRBJ2-2
CDR3 protein: CASSLLDYYTGELFF

V gene: TRBV11-2
J gene: TRBJ2-7
CDR3 protein: CASSLLQSHEQYF

V gene: TRBV5-6
J gene: TRBJ2-2
CDR3 protein: CASSPIANTGELFF

V gene: TRBV28
J gene: TRBJ2-7
CDR3 protein: CASSRAGTGKYEQYF

V gene: TRBV10-3
J gene: TRBJ2-1
CDR3 protein: CAIRDSGLTYNEQFF

V gene: TRBV21-1
J gene: TRBJ1-4
CDR3 protein: CASSPQGRQGEKLFF

V gene: TRBV5-1
J gene: TRBJ1-1
CDR3 protein: CASSFNLNNRGLNTEAFF

V gene: TRBV9
J gene: TRBJ2-7
CDR3 protein: CASSVDSGSHYEQYF